These 5 T cell receptor beta chains were all obtained from the same sample, sequenced in a study of HIV-infected patients and healthy controls. No cell fractionation was done, so the repertoire covers all unsorted peripheral blood T cells. Reverse transcription used about 500 ng RNA and constant-region primers for alpha and beta. Each of the alpha and beta chains got its own library through chain-specific third strand synthesis with indices. TCRdb ran MiXCR on the 5' RACE reads and lists one entry per CDR3 protein. This sample has 15,000 to 20,000 distinct CDR3 sequences, with 7.5% to 9% found just once. Material: blood. The receptors here all came from an adult in good health.

The table lists this clonotype with many counts. The chain uses TRBV6-2 or TRBV6-3 and TRBJ1-5, with a tentative D call TRBD1 (6 bases). V was pared by 5 bases and J by 7 bases, with 12 bases between. The CDR3 runs to 13 residues. The V gene's germline CDR1 is MNHEY and CDR2 SVGEGT. DNA for the CDR3: TGTGCCAGCAGTCCTCAGGGGACCCAGCCCCAGCATTTT. It yields the protein CASSPQGTQPQHF.

This clonotype was seen many times. This CDR3 is CASSLFAFGGVGGYTF. The CDR3 region has the DNA TGTGCCAGCAGCTTATTCGCGTTCGGGGGAGTTGGCGGCTACACCTTC. The chain is built from TRBV13 and TRBJ1-2; maybe TRBD1 (5 bases). From germline, CDR1 is PRHDT and CDR2 FYEKMQ (reference sequence). The V gene lost 2 bases and the J gene lost 8 bases, with 21 bases spanning the gap. There are 16 residues in the CDR3.

The chain recombines TRBV25-1 with TRBJ1-3, with unresolved D. V dropped 4 bases and J dropped 2 bases, with 15 bases sitting between them. CDR1 MGHDK and CDR2 SYGVNS come from the germline V gene. The length of the CDR3 is 16 residues. The CDR3 nucleotides read TGTGCCAGCAGTGTCCGAACATGGACGGCTGGAAACACCATATATTTT. Its protein is CASSVRTWTAGNTIYF.

In this sample, this clonotype turned up many times. V gene TRBV6-5 combines with J gene TRBJ1-5; 8 bases agree with TRBD1. Germline lookup yields CDR1 MNHEY and CDR2 SVGAGI. The CDR3 sequence is 15 residues long. With V trimmed by 4 bases and J by 5 bases, 7 bases remained unmatched. The CDR3 reads CASSLDRGPYQPQHF. CDR3 nucleotides: TGTGCCAGCAGTTTAGACAGGGGTCCTTATCAGCCCCAGCATTTT.

This clonotype has ten or more counts. V usage is TRBV3-1 and J usage is TRBJ2-1; D ambiguous. The CDR3 totals 13 residues. Germline assignment: CDR1 LGHDT and CDR2 YNNKEL (reference sequence). The V end was cut by 2 bases, the J end by 10 bases, with 12 bases between. The CDR3 nucleotides are TGTGCCAGCAGCCAACCACCGACGAGAGAGCAGTTCTTC. Translated: CASSQPPTREQFF.